This T cell receptor (beta chain) comes out of a study of tumor and adjacent non-tumor tissue in lung cancer. Study-wide findings and caveats: Compared with tumor, normal lung showed significantly lower TCR diversity.

Germline V lookup: CDR1 SGHVS, CDR2 FQNEAQ. This CDR3 has 16 amino acids. This clonotype was seen just once. Its matching antigen is unknown. Germline and junction disagree at one end, which may indicate a read error. Three rounds of nested PCR, following a modified ARM-PCR protocol, produced the TCRbeta library. Each CDR3 protein is one row after TCRdb ran MiXCR on the multiplex PCR reads. The top ten clones hold 10% to 15% of a sample with roughly 81,000 distinct CDR3 sequences, nearly 70% of them seen once. RNA was extracted from bulk tissue without any cell sorting. Newly diagnosed lung cancer patients had thoracic surgery in China, August–late 2014, without prior chemotherapy.

The chain carries TRBV7-8 and TRBJ2-1; 10 nucleotides line up with TRBD1. The origin of this receptor is a woman between 70 and 85 years old with non-small cell lung cancer. What was sequenced was lung tumor tissue. The CDR3 loop reads CVSSLGGQGPYIEQFF. DNA for the CDR3: TGTGTCAGCAGCTTAGGGGGACAGGGGCCTTACATTGAGCAGTTCTTC.